This TCR beta chain stems from a study of CD8 T cells in ankylosing spondylitis. Whole-study results and caveats: As for the disease-linked clones, they showed a CD8+ phenotype and occurred at relatively low frequencies in peripheral blood. One TCR beta motif, made up of about 8 highly homologous variants, appeared characteristic of ankylosing spondylitis blood. Matched ankylosing spondylitis synovial fluid reportedly showed significant enrichment of disease-linked clones. Previously reported in reactive arthritis synovial fluid and blood were some of the motif variants.

There are many counts of this clonotype. Antigen: not known. TCRdb reanalysed the 5' RACE reads using MiXCR and keeps one entry per CDR3 protein. The repertoire holds roughly 97,000 distinct CDR3 sequences, roughly 8.3% seen once, with 9.5% to 10% in the top ten. Germline V gives CDR1 SGHNT, CDR2 YYREEE (reference sequence). CDR3 length: 18 residues. V gave up 4 bases and J gave up 4 bases; unmatched junction bases: 17. The J gene is TRBJ1-2, the V gene TRBV5-4, with 9 bases identical to TRBD1. The sequence derives from a male donor with ankylosing spondylitis or in good health (not recorded which). The source material was blood, either unsorted or a sorted T cell fraction (not recorded which). CDR3 sequence reads: CASSHGPRDRALGYGYTF. For the CDR3, the DNA is TGTGCCAGCAGCCACGGCCCCCGGGACAGGGCGTTGGGCTATGGCTACACCTTC.